This T cell receptor beta chain originates from a study of shared T cell receptors in the human thymus (TCRdb year 2021). In the study overall: The study investigated the way shared, self-reactive T-cell receptor alpha chains are produced in the human thymus.

The germline V gene supplies CDR1 MNHEY and CDR2 SVGAGI. The CDR3, from cysteine to phenylalanine, totals 15 residues. Of all the DNA, just the CDR3 is kept, 45 bases in frame from base 1. V trim: 4 bases; J trim: 3 bases; unmatched bases: 4. The library was generated by the immunoSEQ multiplex PCR assay. What TCRdb holds here is the immuneACCESS table cut down to in-frame rearrangements. Part of the clones is not present; checked against another copy, under half of the missing clones reflect an unresolved V gene, and the others are unexplained. Within this sample are more than 550,000 clones, with more than 70% of them counted one time only. The ten largest clonotypes hold roughly 0.0087% of the sample. As concerns this clone: No cognate antigen has been identified for it. Per-nucleotide qualities are absent, and no much larger clonotype sits a single base away.

These same records also appear under a second study, on human thymus T cells. The second study's authors report: The donors were immunologically healthy infants in Finland who had open corrective cardiac surgery for congenital heart defects. Thymus tissue was obtained as surgical resects removed during corrective cardiac surgery. Usage of V and J gene segments appeared to be biased in both the thymic and the peripheral blood repertoires. According to the related research, thymic TCR repertoires were highly overlapping among unrelated individuals. The study used seven to nine infant thymus samples plus four related peripheral blood samples to characterize TCR alpha and beta repertoires. Donor ages ranging from roughly 6 to 244 days were recorded, and 5 to 7 male and a couple of female infants were included in the cohort. Thymocytes were mechanically released from the tissue and were stored as pellets of about 10-30 million cells at -70 degrees C. A QIAsymphony instrument was used to extract genomic DNA from frozen cell pellets. Using the immunoSEQ multiplex PCR assay, the TCRB and TCRAD loci were amplified from a standardized quantity of quality-controlled genomic DNA. The V(D)J region was spanned by amplicons of a length sufficient to cover the CDR3 and to identify V and J genes. Through the commercial immunoSEQ service, the amplicons were sequenced on an Illumina platform. Corrections for primer bias and sequencing errors followed previously described methods, while TCRAD and TCRB definitions were based on the IMGT database. immunoSEQ Analyzer 3.0 and VDJTools were used for repertoire analysis, which covered basic statistics, V/J segment usage, diversity estimates, rarefaction and pairwise overlap. Diversity was estimated with Chao1, ChaoE, Efron-Thisted, Shannon and inverse Simpson indices, and also on datasets down-sampled to the smallest sample. Repertoire overlap was assessed by strict matching of CDR3 nucleotide sequence, V gene and J gene, and clustering was done by Jaccard-based multidimensional scaling. Thymus samples yielded on average roughly 840,000 unique TCRB clonotypes, compared with 75,000 to 100,000 from blood samples.

The chain was built from TRBV6-5 and TRBJ2-3; a stretch of 10 junction bases matches TRBD1. The TCR was taken from a boy in the first two years of life with a congenital heart defect. Donor details come from another sample of the same person, matched by shared clones. The material sequenced was thymocytes. The nucleotide sequence is given as TGTGCCAGCAGTTCCGGGACAGGGGCAACAGATACGCAGTATTTT. The translation is CASSSGTGATDTQYF.